This TCR beta chain was observed in a study of blood T cell repertoires in COVID-19. Turning to the study itself: From the United States, Italy and Spain came samples of acute and convalescent COVID-19.

Authors' data handling: Reference gene primer amplification gave estimated nucleated cell counts. Clones were sequenced by immunoSEQ multiplex PCR, and TCRdb holds only the in-frame ones, with some missing. The V and J calls and the clone size are those of that table, but D and trimming were determined from the DNA. The table lists about 100,000 clones, around nine tenths of them singletons. The CDR3 sequence is 16 residues long. Trimming took off 1 base at V and 1 base at J, with 13 bases between the two ends. The V gene's germline CDR1 is LGHNA and CDR2 YNFKEQ. The chain joins TRBV4-2 to TRBJ1-1; D gene unclear. The receptor was derived from a woman aged 30 to 39 with acute or convalescent COVID-19. The sample consisted of peripheral blood. CDR3 protein: CASSQGGGLWNTEAFF. CDR3 DNA sequence: TGTGCCAGCAGCCAAGGAGGTGGGTTATGGAACACTGAAGCTTTCTTT.